This T cell receptor (beta chain) derives from a study of memory CD4+ T cells and cytomegalovirus serostatus. Single viable CD3+CD4+CD8-CD45RO+ cells were sorted as the memory CD4+ T cells. Here immunoSEQ multiplex PCR was the method, and the copy in TCRdb shows in-frame clones only, minus some. The sample carries 48,000 or so clones, just under 80% recorded once. The count of this clone is one. The sample comprised memory CD4+ T cells from blood. This receptor was taken from an adult in good health and CMV-seronegative.

The CDR3 loop reads CASSQGQGASNQPQHF. The CDR3 DNA sequence: TGCGCCAGCAGCCAAGGACAGGGGGCAAGCAATCAGCCCCAGCATTTT. The chain couples TRBV4-1 to TRBJ1-5; the match to TRBD1 covers 10 bases. Trimming took 1 base from V and 1 from J; bases not matched to a gene: 1. The CDR3 totals 16 residues. Germline lookup yields CDR1 MGHRA and CDR2 YSYEKL.